What follows are 32 T cell receptor beta chains derived from one specimen sequenced in a study of spatial heterogeneity in lung cancer. TCRdb used MiXCR to reprocess the 5' RACE reads, holding one entry per CDR3 protein. The sample carries around 70,000 distinct CDR3 sequences, roughly 9% recorded once. Specified time point: blood at routine non-recurrence follow-up after resection. Sample: PBMCs, taken at follow-up. The receptors derive from a female donor with early-stage non-small cell lung cancer.

In its sample, this clonotype was seen many times. V and J are TRBV12-3 or TRBV12-4 and TRBJ2-1; 7 nucleotides agree with TRBD1. The CDR3 sequence is 17 residues long. Unmatched junction bases numbered 12, after V lost 6 bases and J lost 1 base. The CDR3 here is CASSPAPDRSSYNEQFF. The CDR3 DNA reads as TGTGCCAGCAGCCCCGCCCCGGACAGGTCGTCCTACAATGAGCAGTTCTTC.

In this sample, this clonotype turned up many times. The chain couples TRBV7-9 to TRBJ2-2; 7 bases agree with TRBD1. CDR3 length: 17 amino acids. V lost 4 bases and J lost 5; bases outside the gene matches: 13. Germline CDR1 and CDR2: SEHNR and FQNEAQ (reference sequence). CDR3 region: CASSSSRQGARTGELFF. The CDR3 bases are TGTGCCAGCAGCTCATCCCGACAGGGCGCAAGGACCGGGGAGCTGTTTTTT.

This rearrangement joins TRBV30 to TRBJ1-1; 7 nucleotides agree with TRBD1. V shed 2 bases, J shed 4 bases, and the junction held 4 bases outside the gene matches. CDR1 is GTSNPN and CDR2 is SVGIG in the germline V gene (reference sequence). The CDR3 has 13 residues. CDR3 sequence reads: CAWSPGQATEAFF. The DNA of the CDR3 is TGTGCCTGGAGTCCAGGACAGGCCACTGAAGCTTTCTTT.

The rearrangement uses TRBV9 and TRBJ2-1, with unresolved D. This CDR3 is 17 amino acids long. V gave up 3 bases and J gave up 5 bases, with 21 bases separating them. The germline V gene encodes CDR1 SGDLS and CDR2 YYNGEE. CDR3 nucleotides: TGTGCCAGCAGCGCCAGGCTAGTTCCCAAGACACACAATGAGCAGTTCTTC. This translates into CASSARLVPKTHNEQFF.

Many counts were recorded for this clonotype. CDR3 loop: CSVEDSRGSYGYTF. The CDR3 DNA sequence: TGCAGCGTTGAAGATAGTCGGGGGTCGTATGGCTACACCTTC. The rearrangement links TRBV29-1 to TRBJ1-2, with D possibly TRBD1 on 5 matching bases. Trimming took off 0 bases at V and 5 bases at J, with 13 bases between the two ends. Germline lookup yields CDR1 SQVTM and CDR2 ANQGSEA. The CDR3 covers 14 residues.

This clonotype was detected a few times. J is TRBJ2-1 and V is TRBV10-3; 9 nucleotides align to TRBD2. The germline gives CDR1 ENHRY, CDR2 SYGVKD. V shed 8 bases, J shed 7 bases, and the junction held 12 bases outside the gene matches. The CDR3 sequence is 15 residues long. This CDR3 is CAIASAREGQNEQFF. DNA for the CDR3: TGTGCCATCGCCTCGGCGCGGGAGGGCCAAAATGAGCAGTTCTTC.

This rearrangement joins TRBV12-3 or TRBV12-4 to TRBJ2-2; D might be TRBD1 (6 bases). The CDR3 covers 12 residues. The V and J ends lost 10 bases and 4 bases respectively, with 10 bases between them. CDR3 amino acids: CAIRGGTGELFF. The CDR3 DNA is TGTGCCATACGAGGGGGCACCGGGGAGCTGTTTTTT.

At least ten counts were recorded for this clonotype. This chain connects TRBV20-1 to TRBJ2-2; possibly TRBD2 for D (5 bases). Germline V gives CDR1 DFQATT, CDR2 SNEGSKA (reference sequence). This CDR3 is built from 13 residues. Trimming took 5 bases from V and 0 from J, leaving 7 bases between them. CDR3: CSAFGANTGELFF. The CDR3 nucleotides are TGCAGTGCTTTCGGGGCGAACACCGGGGAGCTGTTTTTT.

The chain is built from TRBV5-1 and TRBJ2-7; 7 nucleotides align to TRBD2. Germline V gene data show CDR1 as SGHRS and CDR2 as YFSETQ. The CDR3 runs 14 residues. V dropped 4 bases and J dropped 2; count of bases not matched to a gene: 6. CDR3 amino acids: CASSHSGSTYEQYF. CDR3 DNA sequence: TGCGCCAGCAGCCATAGCGGGTCTACCTACGAGCAGTACTTC.

This clonotype showed up many times. The chain joins TRBV24-1 to TRBJ2-1; no clear D gene. From germline, CDR1 is KGHDR and CDR2 SFDVKD. This CDR3 spans 15 amino acids. V shed 1 base and J shed 3 bases, with 9 bases lying between them. The CDR3 coding sequence is TGTGCCACCAGTGATTTTTCCCAGAACTACAATGAGCAGTTCTTC. It codes for CATSDFSQNYNEQFF.

This rearrangement joins TRBV5-5 to TRBJ1-3, with D uncertain. Germline values: CDR1 SGHKS, CDR2 YYEKEE (reference sequence). This CDR3 comprises 15 residues. V was pared by 7 bases and J by 2 bases, with 16 bases between. CDR3: CASVRGLRTGNTIYF. The CDR3 nucleotides read TGTGCCAGCGTACGGGGTTTAAGGACTGGAAACACCATATATTTT.

Points on this clonotype: One junction end does not reproduce the germline sequence, and a read error may be involved. The V call is TRBV28, the J call TRBJ2-4; weak D call: TRBD1 (6 bases). Looked up from germline, CDR1 is MDHEN and CDR2 is SYDVKM. The CDR3 consists of 16 residues. Here the CDR3 reads CVSRGGLASWANIQYF. In nucleotides, the CDR3 is TGTGTCAGCAGGGGTGGGCTAGCCTCTTGGGCAAACATTCAGTACTTC.

This clonotype was observed at least ten times. The chain uses TRBV12-3 or TRBV12-4 and TRBJ1-1, with a tentative D call TRBD1 (5 bases). The CDR3 is 15 amino acids. V was clipped by 7 bases and J by 0 bases, with 15 bases between them. CDR3 sequence: CASNTYGGMNTEAFF. The CDR3 DNA sequence: TGTGCCAGCAACACTTACGGGGGAATGAACACTGAAGCTTTCTTT.

V is TRBV6-5 and J is TRBJ1-5; 11 positions agree with TRBD1. This CDR3 comprises 18 residues. Unmatched junction bases numbered 13, after V lost 7 bases and J lost 2 bases. Germline values: CDR1 MNHEY, CDR2 SVGAGI. The chain's CDR3 is CASTLDRGPCLCNQPQHF. DNA for the CDR3: TGTGCCAGCACCCTGGACAGGGGGCCATGTCTTTGCAATCAGCCCCAGCATTTT.

This chain links TRBV6-5 with TRBJ1-2; no firm D call. The germline V gene has CDR1 MNHEY and CDR2 SVGAGI. CDR3 length: 12 residues. Deletions cut 5 bases from V and 5 bases from J, with 9 bases between. The CDR3 nucleotides are TGTGCCAGCAGTCCCAGGACGTATGGCTACACCTTC. It encodes CASSPRTYGYTF.

This clonotype was found many times. V is TRBV7-9 and J is TRBJ2-4; tentative D call: TRBD1 (5 bases). The CDR3 spans 16 residues. The germline V and J ends were trimmed by 4 bases and 0 bases, with 13 bases remaining between them. The germline gives CDR1 SEHNR, CDR2 FQNEAQ (reference sequence). CDR3 residues: CASSSGAGLAKNIQYF. CDR3 DNA sequence: TGTGCCAGCAGCTCGGGCGCAGGGTTAGCCAAAAACATTCAGTACTTC.

This clonotype was observed a handful of times. The chain employs TRBV19 and TRBJ2-1; D possibly corresponds to TRBD2 (7 bases). Trimming cost V 3 bases and J 5 bases, with 17 bases left between them. The CDR3 has 16 residues. Germline CDR1 LNHDA, CDR2 SQIVND (reference sequence). The CDR3 loop is CASSMKGGALDNEQFF. The CDR3 DNA is TGTGCCAGTAGTATGAAAGGGGGGGCGCTGGACAATGAGCAGTTCTTC.

This clonotype was picked up many times. The V and J genes are TRBV29-1 and TRBJ2-2; possibly TRBD1 for D (6 bases). There are 16 residues in the CDR3. From germline, CDR1 is SQVTM and CDR2 ANQGSEA. The CDR3 DNA reads TGCAGTGCTGGGAAAACAGGGCCCTCGAACACCGGGGAGCTGTTTTTT. Its translation is CSAGKTGPSNTGELFF.

This clonotype was counted only a few times. The genes are TRBV11-2 and TRBJ1-6, with 12 bases aligning to TRBD1. The CDR3 totals 17 residues. The germline V gene encodes CDR1 SGHAT and CDR2 FQNNGV. After removal of 0 bases from V and 11 bases from J, the junction contained 8 bases not matched to a gene. The CDR3 DNA sequence: TGTGCCAGCAGCTTAGACGGGACAGGGGGCCGAGGGCCACCCCTCCACTTT. Translation gives CASSLDGTGGRGPPLHF.

This clonotype was seen a few times. CDR3 protein: CATTALAGGSNEQFF. CDR3 in DNA: TGTGCCACTACGGCACTAGCGGGAGGTTCCAATGAGCAGTTCTTC. The chain recombines TRBV10-3 with TRBJ2-1, with TRBD2 matching over 12 bases. With 10 bases clipped from V and 6 bases from J, the junction kept 10 bases outside the gene matches. The CDR3 length is 15 residues. Germline-derived CDR1 and CDR2 are ENHRY and SYGVKD.

At least ten counts were recorded for this clonotype. The V call is TRBV27, the J call TRBJ2-5; no clear D gene. Germline CDR1 reads MNHEY; CDR2 reads SMNVEV (reference sequence). V dropped 2 bases and J dropped 5 bases, with 9 bases sitting between them. This CDR3 has 13 amino acids. CDR3 DNA: TGTGCCAGCAGTTTAAGGCTGAAGGAGACCCAGTACTTC. Its translation is CASSLRLKETQYF.

This clonotype was seen ten or more times. This sequence joins TRBV3-1 and TRBJ2-1; TRBD2 agrees at 12 bases. Germline CDR1 reads LGHDT; CDR2 reads YNNKEL (reference sequence). Trimming cost V 10 bases and J 3 bases; bases outside gene matches: 19. CDR3 length: 19 residues. CDR3 sequence: CATAIGLAGPYGFYNEQFF. The CDR3 DNA follows: TGTGCCACAGCCATAGGACTAGCGGGACCGTACGGTTTCTACAATGAGCAGTTCTTC.

This clonotype came up many times. The chain has TRBV5-1 and TRBJ2-7; D is unclear. The CDR3 spans 13 residues. Trimming cost V 0 bases and J 3 bases, with 7 bases left between them. Germline V CDR1 and CDR2: SGHRS, YFSETQ. The CDR3: CASSLDGFYEQYF. CDR3 sequence (DNA): TGCGCCAGCAGCTTGGACGGTTTCTACGAGCAGTACTTC.

Many counts were recorded for this clonotype. The rearrangement joins TRBV12-3 or TRBV12-4 to TRBJ1-5; D gene unclear. V lost 3 bases, J lost 4 bases, and 4 bases lay in between. This CDR3 has 12 residues. This chain's CDR3 is CASSFGNQPQHF. CDR3 nucleotides: TGTGCCAGCAGTTTCGGGAATCAGCCCCAGCATTTT.

This clonotype has at least ten counts. The chain carries TRBV12-3 or TRBV12-4 and TRBJ2-7; a weak D match, TRBD2 (6 bases). There are 15 residues in the CDR3. The germline V and J ends were trimmed by 3 bases and 6 bases, with 18 bases remaining between them. The CDR3 DNA sequence: TGTGCCAGCAGTTTCCTGGCGGGGCAGCCGGGCGAGCAGTACTTC. Amino acids: CASSFLAGQPGEQYF.

This clonotype was counted only a few times. The chain has TRBV7-2 and TRBJ2-1; D not resolved. V lost 3 bases to trimming and J lost 8 bases, with 5 bases between them. CDR1 and CDR2 (germline): SGHTA, FQGNSA. The CDR3 covers 11 residues. The CDR3 loop reads CASSFLDEQFF. As DNA, the CDR3 is TGTGCCAGCAGCTTTTTGGATGAGCAGTTCTTC.

This clonotype has ten or more counts. The rearrangement links TRBV7-2 to TRBJ1-2; no definite D call. The CDR3 runs 13 residues. V lost 5 bases and J lost 8, with 15 bases in between. The V gene's germline CDR1 is SGHTA and CDR2 FQGNSA. The CDR3: CASSVDPSRGYTF. CDR3 nucleotide sequence: TGTGCCAGCAGCGTGGACCCGAGTCGCGGCTACACCTTC. The variable domain in full, with the rest retrieved from reference TRBV7-2 and TRBJ1-2, is GAGVSQSPSNKVTEKGKDVELRCDPISGHTALYWYRQSLGQGLEFLIYFQGNSAPDKSGLPSDRFSAERTGGSVSTLTIQRTQQEDSAVYLCASSVDPSRGYTFGSGTRLTVV.

In this sample, this clonotype turned up many times. CDR3 amino acids: CASSLGLSNTGELFF. In nucleotides, the CDR3 is TGCGCCAGCAGCCTAGGACTATCGAACACCGGGGAGCTGTTTTTT. The V and J genes are TRBV5-1 and TRBJ2-2; a weak D match, TRBD2 (6 bases). The ends were cut back, 4 bases at V and 0 bases at J, with 10 bases in the middle. Germline V lookup: CDR1 SGHRS, CDR2 YFSETQ. The CDR3 length is 15 residues.

This clonotype was seen at least ten times. The chain recombines TRBV25-1 with TRBJ1-1; possible D gene TRBD1, 6 bases. The CDR3 contains 13 residues. Germline V CDR1 and CDR2: MGHDK, SYGVNS. V was pared by 1 base and J by 8 bases, with 11 bases between. The CDR3 nucleotides read TGTGCCAGCAGTGAATTTGGCGACAGGGAAGCTTTCTTT. Translating gives CASSEFGDREAFF.

This clonotype appeared many times. The V call is TRBV9, the J call TRBJ2-3; D uncertain. This CDR3 contains 15 residues. Trimming cost V 0 bases and J 5 bases, with 13 bases left between them. CDR1 and CDR2 (germline): SGDLS, YYNGEE. CDR3 region: CASSVVPSFEDTQYF. CDR3 bases: TGTGCCAGCAGCGTAGTTCCTTCTTTTGAAGATACGCAGTATTTT.

This clonotype was seen ten or more times. The J gene is TRBJ2-7, the V gene TRBV3-1; unclear D gene. Germline V lookup: CDR1 LGHDT, CDR2 YNNKEL (reference sequence). This CDR3 is built from 12 residues. V gave up 0 bases and J gave up 4 bases, with 4 bases separating them. CDR3 nucleotide sequence: TGTGCCAGCAGCCAAGACAGTTACGAGCAGTACTTC. It is translated as CASSQDSYEQYF.

This clonotype was recorded at least ten times. The rearrangement joins TRBV20-1 to TRBJ2-5; possibly TRBD2 for D (6 bases). Germline V gene data show CDR1 as DFQATT and CDR2 as SNEGSKA (reference sequence). The CDR3 is 11 residues long. The CDR3 nucleotides read TGCGCCGGGACTGCCCAAGAGACCCAGTACTTC. It translates to CAGTAQETQYF.